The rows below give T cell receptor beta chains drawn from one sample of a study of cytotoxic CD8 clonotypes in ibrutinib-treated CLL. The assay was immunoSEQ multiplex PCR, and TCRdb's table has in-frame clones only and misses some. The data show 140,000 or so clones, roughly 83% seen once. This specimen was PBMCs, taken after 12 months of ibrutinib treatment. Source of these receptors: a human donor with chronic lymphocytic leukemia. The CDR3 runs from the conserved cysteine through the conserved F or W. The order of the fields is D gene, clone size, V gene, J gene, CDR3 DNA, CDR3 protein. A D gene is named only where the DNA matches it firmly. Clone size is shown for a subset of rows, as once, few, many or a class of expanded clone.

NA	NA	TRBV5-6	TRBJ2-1	TGTGCCAGCAGCTTGCAGGGGCGGGATGAGCAGTTCTTC	CASSLQGRDEQFF
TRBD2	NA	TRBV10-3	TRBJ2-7	TGTGCCATCAGTGGGGGACTAGCGGGAGTTTCTTACGAGCAGTACTTC	CAISGGLAGVSYEQYF
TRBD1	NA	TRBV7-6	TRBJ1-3	TGTGCCAGCAGCTATTCTTACCCGGGACAGGGGTCTGGAAACACCATATATTTT	CASSYSYPGQGSGNTIYF
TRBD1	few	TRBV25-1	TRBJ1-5	TGTGCCAGCAGTGGGACAGGGAACAATCAGCCCCAGCATTTT	CASSGTGNNQPQHF
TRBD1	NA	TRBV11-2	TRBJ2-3	TGTGCCAGCAGCCCCCGGGACAGGGAAACAAATACGCAGTATTTT	CASSPRDRETNTQYF
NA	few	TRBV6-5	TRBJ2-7	TGTGCCAGCAGTTACTCAGGCGGAACCTACGAGCAGTACTTC	CASSYSGGTYEQYF
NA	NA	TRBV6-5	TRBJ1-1	TGTGCCAGCAGCAAGGACAGACCTCACACTGAAGCTTTCTTT	CASSKDRPHTEAFF
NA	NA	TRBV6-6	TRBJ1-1	TGTGCCAGCCGTCAGGGGAACACTGAAGCTTTCTTT	CASRQGNTEAFF
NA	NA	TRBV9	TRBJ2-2	TGTGCCACCTCGGGTGGCCTCGGGTTGGCCCCGGGGGCCGGGGAGCTGTTTTTT	CATSGGLGLAPGAGELFF
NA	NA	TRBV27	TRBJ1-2	TGTGCCAGCAGTTTGTCGGATAACTATGGCTACACCTTC	CASSLSDNYGYTF
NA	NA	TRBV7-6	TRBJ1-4	TGTGCCAGCGCGTCTCAGGCCAACCCCCTTGCAACTAATGAAAAACTGTTTTTT	CASASQANPLATNEKLFF
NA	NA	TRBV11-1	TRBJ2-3	TGTGCCAGCAGCATAACAACAGGTTACACAGATACGCAGTATTTT	CASSITTGYTDTQYF
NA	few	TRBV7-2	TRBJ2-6	TGTGCCACCGCTACCCAAACTGGGGCCAACGTCCTGACTTTC	CATATQTGANVLTF
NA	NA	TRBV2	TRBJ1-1	TGTGCCAGCAGTAGGAGCAACAGGGAAAACACTGAAGCTTTCTTT	CASSRSNRENTEAFF